The T cell receptor beta chain described here comes from a study of PD-1 blockade in classical Hodgkin lymphoma. After autologous stem cell transplantation all patients relapsed, and prior brentuximab vedotin exposure differed between cohorts. Under best response, outcomes were complete response, partial response or progressive disease. CDR3 length equals 13 residues. Germline values: CDR1 WNHNN, CDR2 SYGVQD (reference sequence). The V and J ends lost 3 bases and 4 bases respectively, with 7 bases between them. Whole-study findings and limits: The baseline diversity of complete responders showed similarity to that of newly diagnosed patients. While CD8+ TCR diversity did not rise significantly by C4D1, CD4+ TCR diversity did.

Using immunoSEQ multiplex PCR, the repertoire was profiled, and TCRdb retains in-frame clones only, with some absent. The table has roughly 90,000 clones, around 81% seen once. Regarding this clone: The antigen is unknown.

The chain couples TRBV10-1 to TRBJ2-1, with a possible D match to TRBD2 (5 bases). The receptor's source is a human donor with classical Hodgkin lymphoma. Source: peripheral blood mononuclear cells (PBMCs), taken before the second cycle of nivolumab. DNA for the CDR3: TGCGCCAGCAGTGAAGGACTGTACAATGAGCAGTTCTTC. Translating gives CASSEGLYNEQFF.